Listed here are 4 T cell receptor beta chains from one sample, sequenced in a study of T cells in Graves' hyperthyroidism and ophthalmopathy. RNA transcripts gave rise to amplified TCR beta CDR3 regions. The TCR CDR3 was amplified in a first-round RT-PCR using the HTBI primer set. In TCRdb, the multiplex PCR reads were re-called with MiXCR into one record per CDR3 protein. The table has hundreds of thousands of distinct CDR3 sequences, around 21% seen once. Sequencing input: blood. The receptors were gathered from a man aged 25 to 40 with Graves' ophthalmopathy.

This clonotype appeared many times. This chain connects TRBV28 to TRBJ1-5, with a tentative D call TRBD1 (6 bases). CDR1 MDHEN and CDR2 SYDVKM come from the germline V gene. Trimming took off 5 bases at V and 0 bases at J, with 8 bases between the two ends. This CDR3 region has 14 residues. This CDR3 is CASSGGASNQPQHF. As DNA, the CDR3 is TGTGCCAGCAGTGGGGGGGCTAGCAATCAGCCCCAGCATTTT.

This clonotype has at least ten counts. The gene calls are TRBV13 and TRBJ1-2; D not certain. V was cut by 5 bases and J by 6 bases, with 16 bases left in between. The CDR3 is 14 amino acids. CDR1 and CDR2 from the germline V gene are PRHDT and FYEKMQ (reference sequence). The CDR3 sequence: CASSPSGPLDGYTF. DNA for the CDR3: TGTGCCAGCAGCCCATCGGGCCCGCTGGATGGCTACACCTTC.

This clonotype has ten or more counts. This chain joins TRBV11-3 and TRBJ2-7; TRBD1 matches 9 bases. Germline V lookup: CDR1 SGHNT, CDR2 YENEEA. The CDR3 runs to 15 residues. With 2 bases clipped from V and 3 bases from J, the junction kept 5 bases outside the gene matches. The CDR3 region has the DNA TGTGCCAGCAGCTTACCCCCGGGACAGGGCTACGAGCAGTACTTC. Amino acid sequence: CASSLPPGQGYEQYF.

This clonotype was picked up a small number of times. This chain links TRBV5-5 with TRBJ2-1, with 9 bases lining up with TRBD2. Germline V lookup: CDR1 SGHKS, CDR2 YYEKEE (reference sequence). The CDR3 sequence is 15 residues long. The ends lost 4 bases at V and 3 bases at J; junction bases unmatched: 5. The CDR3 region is CASSGTSPYYNEQFF. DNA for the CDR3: TGTGCCAGCAGCGGGACTAGCCCGTACTACAATGAGCAGTTCTTC.